The 6 T cell receptor beta chains listed next were all sequenced from one sample in a study of T cell repertoires in cytomegalovirus infection. In TCRdb, the reads were re-called with MiXCR into one record per CDR3 protein. Counted here are 40,000 to 50,000 distinct CDR3 sequences, 20% to 25% occurring once; the ten biggest clones make up around 18%. These receptors' antigens are unknown. The sequenced sample consisted of PBMCs, sequenced either directly or after in vitro stimulation (not recorded which). These receptors were obtained from a human donor in good health (CMV status not recorded). Some clones in this sample may be carry-over from other donors' samples.

This clonotype was seen ten or more times. The rearrangement links TRBV10-2 to TRBJ2-7; unclear D gene. Trimming took off 4 bases at V and 2 bases at J, with 9 bases between the two ends. CDR1 is WSHSY and CDR2 is SAAADI in the germline V gene. This CDR3 comprises 13 residues. CDR3 protein: CASSVVTPYEQYF. The CDR3 DNA is TGCGCCAGCAGTGTGGTCACTCCCTACGAGCAGTACTTC.

This clonotype has ten or more counts. The chain combines TRBV7-2 with TRBJ2-1, with TRBD1 matching over 9 bases. The trim removed 1 base at V and 3 bases at J, leaving 1 base unmatched. From germline, CDR1 is SGHTA and CDR2 FQGNSA. This CDR3 has 15 amino acids. CDR3 residues: CASSLVTGGYNEQFF. The CDR3 DNA is TGTGCCAGCAGCTTAGTGACAGGGGGCTACAATGAGCAGTTCTTC.

This sequence joins TRBV25-1 and TRBJ2-3; D is possibly TRBD2 (5 bases). This CDR3 comprises 15 residues. V was trimmed by 0 bases and J by 7 bases, leaving 14 bases between them. Per germline, CDR1 MGHDK and CDR2 SYGVNS. In nucleotides, the CDR3 is TGTGCCAGCAGTGAATACGGGAAGCTCGAGAATACGCAGTATTTT. This translates into CASSEYGKLENTQYF. Full variable domain (remainder filled in from reference TRBV25-1 and TRBJ2-3): EADIYQTPRYLVIGTGKKITLECSQTMGHDKMYWYQQDPGMELHLIHYSYGVNSTEKGDLSSESTVSRIRTEHFPLTLESARPSHTSQYLCASSEYGKLENTQYFGPGTRLTVL.

This clonotype was observed at least ten times. This chain joins TRBV7-2 and TRBJ1-2; TRBD1 agrees at 8 bases. Germline V CDR1 and CDR2: SGHTA, FQGNSA. The trim removed 2 bases at V and 3 bases at J, leaving 5 bases unmatched. There are 15 residues in the CDR3. This chain's CDR3 is CASSLRRGQDYGYTF. As DNA, the CDR3 is TGTGCCAGCAGCTTAAGACGGGGACAGGACTATGGCTACACCTTC.

This clonotype was seen only a few times. The chain employs TRBV15 and TRBJ2-7; D gene unclear. V was cut by 5 bases and J by 1 base, with 3 bases left in between. Germline V CDR1 and CDR2: LNHNV, YYDKDF (reference sequence). This CDR3 spans 11 amino acids. The CDR3 loop reads CATSQSYEQYF. CDR3 sequence (DNA): TGTGCCACCAGCCAATCCTACGAGCAGTACTTC.

This clonotype was observed at least ten times. The chain joins TRBV20-1 to TRBJ1-2, with a possible D match to TRBD1 (5 bases). The CDR3 has 14 residues. CDR1 and CDR2 (germline): DFQATT, SNEGSKA (reference sequence). Here the CDR3 reads CTARSPQGDYGYTF. The CDR3 DNA sequence: TGCACCGCCAGGAGCCCCCAAGGGGACTATGGCTACACCTTC.